A selection of T cell receptor beta chains follows, all from one sample in a study of shared clonotypes between healthy human individuals. The data were produced by immunoSEQ multiplex PCR, yet TCRdb's version contains in-frame clones alone and is incomplete. The sample contains some 630,000 clones, roughly 96% of which appear only once. Material: naive CD8+ T cells sorted from blood. These receptors were taken from a woman between 25 and 40 years old in good health. CDR3s include the opening cysteine and the closing phenylalanine or tryptophan. Each record gives: clone size, J gene, V gene, D gene, CDR3 DNA, CDR3 protein. D genes are given only for firm matches. Size is omitted from some rows. Given values are once, few, many or a class for expanded clones.

clone size: .; J gene: TRBJ1-5; V gene: TRBV28; D gene: .; CDR3 DNA: TGTGCCAGCAGCCCGACAGGCAATCAGCCCCAGCATTTT; CDR3 protein: CASSPTGNQPQHF
clone size: .; J gene: TRBJ2-7; V gene: TRBV9; D gene: TRBD1; CDR3 DNA: TGTGCCAGCAGCGAGGAGGCCTCGGACAGGGGCTACGAGCAGTACTTC; CDR3 protein: CASSEEASDRGYEQYF
clone size: .; J gene: TRBJ2-5; V gene: TRBV7-9; D gene: .; CDR3 DNA: TGTGCCAGCAGCCTAAAGCGGGAAGAGACCCAGTACTTC; CDR3 protein: CASSLKREETQYF
clone size: .; J gene: TRBJ1-1; V gene: TRBV7-2; D gene: .; CDR3 DNA: TGTGCCAGCAGCTTAGGTGGGGTTGAAGCTTTCTTT; CDR3 protein: CASSLGGVEAFF
clone size: .; J gene: TRBJ2-7; V gene: TRBV15; D gene: .; CDR3 DNA: TGTGCCAAACCCTCGCTCTACTACGAGCAGTACTTC; CDR3 protein: CAKPSLYYEQYF
clone size: .; J gene: TRBJ2-7; V gene: TRBV9; D gene: .; CDR3 DNA: TGTGCCAGCAGCCCAGTGCGGGACAGCCCCTACGAGCAGTACTTC; CDR3 protein: CASSPVRDSPYEQYF
clone size: .; J gene: TRBJ2-1; V gene: TRBV27; D gene: TRBD2; CDR3 DNA: TGTGCCAGCAGTTTACCCCCGACTATGCGGGAGTCCCACAATGAGCAGTTCTTC; CDR3 protein: CASSLPPTMRESHNEQFF
clone size: .; J gene: TRBJ2-1; V gene: TRBV5-6; D gene: .; CDR3 DNA: TGTGCCAGCAGCACCTGGACGGGATACAATGAGCAGTTCTTC; CDR3 protein: CASSTWTGYNEQFF
clone size: .; J gene: TRBJ2-7; V gene: TRBV11-2; D gene: TRBD2; CDR3 DNA: TGTGCCAGCAGCTTAGATCGGGAAGCGGGAACTTACGAGCAGTACTTC; CDR3 protein: CASSLDREAGTYEQYF
clone size: .; J gene: TRBJ1-3; V gene: TRBV4-2; D gene: TRBD1; CDR3 DNA: TGTGCCAGCAAGACAGGGGAAGGAAACACCATATATTTT; CDR3 protein: CASKTGEGNTIYF
clone size: .; J gene: TRBJ2-7; V gene: TRBV5-5; D gene: TRBD1; CDR3 DNA: TGTGCCAGCAGCTTGTTGACAGGGGATTCCTACGAGCAGTACTTC; CDR3 protein: CASSLLTGDSYEQYF
clone size: .; J gene: TRBJ1-2; V gene: TRBV18; D gene: TRBD1; CDR3 DNA: TGTGCCAGCTCACCACCGACTGAGGGGGCCTTTGGCTACACCTTC; CDR3 protein: CASSPPTEGAFGYTF
clone size: .; J gene: TRBJ2-2; V gene: TRBV2; D gene: TRBD2; CDR3 DNA: TGTGCCAGCAGAACTAGCGTGAACGCCGGGGAGCTGTTTTTT; CDR3 protein: CASRTSVNAGELFF
clone size: .; J gene: TRBJ1-2; V gene: TRBV2; D gene: .; CDR3 DNA: TGTGCCAGCACACCCGGGAGCCCTAACTATGGCTACACCTTC; CDR3 protein: CASTPGSPNYGYTF
clone size: .; J gene: TRBJ1-4; V gene: TRBV28; D gene: .; CDR3 DNA: TGTGCCAGCAGTTTAACCCGAGAGGGGGTAAATGAAAAACTGTTTTTT; CDR3 protein: CASSLTREGVNEKLFF
clone size: .; J gene: TRBJ2-1; V gene: TRBV4-1; D gene: .; CDR3 DNA: TGCGCCAGCAGCCAAGCCCCGGGACTTATATACAATGAGCAGTTCTTC; CDR3 protein: CASSQAPGLIYNEQFF
clone size: .; J gene: TRBJ1-2; V gene: TRBV4-1; D gene: TRBD1; CDR3 DNA: TGCGCCAGCAGCCAGGCCCCGGGACAGGTATATGGCTACACCTTC; CDR3 protein: CASSQAPGQVYGYTF
clone size: once; J gene: TRBJ2-7; V gene: TRBV4-1; D gene: TRBD1; CDR3 DNA: TGCGCCAGCAGCCGGACCGGGACAGGGGGCGAGCAGTACTTC; CDR3 protein: CASSRTGTGGEQYF
clone size: .; J gene: TRBJ1-2; V gene: TRBV29-1; D gene: .; CDR3 DNA: TGCAGCGTTGACTCAGTCGACAACAACAACTATGGCTACACCTTC; CDR3 protein: CSVDSVDNNNYGYTF
clone size: .; J gene: TRBJ1-2; V gene: TRBV5-4; D gene: .; CDR3 DNA: TGTGCCAGCAGCTTGAACAGGGAATCAGCTAACTATGGCTACACCTTC; CDR3 protein: CASSLNRESANYGYTF
clone size: .; J gene: TRBJ1-2; V gene: TRBV29-1; D gene: TRBD1; CDR3 DNA: TGCAGCGCCCGGGACAGGGTTAACTATGGCTACACCTTC; CDR3 protein: CSARDRVNYGYTF
clone size: .; J gene: TRBJ2-1; V gene: TRBV6-6; D gene: TRBD2; CDR3 DNA: TGTGCCAGCAGACAACGGGAGGGCCCCGTCAATGAGCAGTTCTTC; CDR3 protein: CASRQREGPVNEQFF